This is a list of T cell receptor beta chains from one sample in a study of graft-versus-host responses after intestinal transplantation. Assay used: immunoSEQ multiplex PCR; TCRdb lists only in-frame clones, some missing. The sample has roughly 60,000 clones; roughly 89% are singletons. The specimen was PBMCs, collected around 120 days after intestinal transplantation. These receptors were taken from a human patient who received an intestinal transplant, so some T cells may come from the graft donor. Each CDR3 is given with its conserved first and last residue. The D gene is left open where the match is weak. Some rows mark clone size as missing; the rest say once, few, many or name a class of expanded clone.

cdr3_aa cdr3_nt v_call clone_size d_call j_call
CASSTPDGTGVYEAFF TGTGCCAGTAGTACTCCAGATGGGACAGGGGTTTATGAAGCTTTCTTT TRBV19 - TRBD1 TRBJ1-1
CASSLLAGGPDGSYNEQFF TGCGCCAGCAGCTTACTAGCGGGAGGGCCCGATGGCTCCTACAATGAGCAGTTCTTC TRBV5-1 - TRBD2 TRBJ2-1
CASSPSAGSSYEQYF TGTGCCAGCAGCCCATCAGCGGGCAGCTCCTACGAGCAGTACTTC TRBV9 once - TRBJ2-7
CAMLRDVLHYGYTF TGTGCCATGCTCCGGGACGTTCTACACTATGGCTACACCTTC TRBV2 - - TRBJ1-2
CASSFRSGGQETQYF TGCGCCAGCAGCTTCCGATCAGGGGGCCAAGAGACCCAGTACTTC TRBV5-1 - TRBD1 TRBJ2-5
CASSYSGTGANVLTF TGTGCCAGCAGTTACTCAGGGACCGGGGCCAACGTCCTGACTTTC TRBV6-6 - - TRBJ2-6
CASSDLRDWGYEQYF TGTGCCAGCAGTGATCTCCGGGACTGGGGGTACGAGCAGTACTTC TRBV6-6 medium-sized - TRBJ2-7
CASSLGVGNTEAFF TGTGCCAGCAGTTTAGGGGTAGGGAACACTGAAGCTTTCTTT TRBV27 - - TRBJ1-1
CASSGRVGNQPQHF TGTGCCAGTAGTGGTAGGGTCGGCAATCAGCCCCAGCATTTT TRBV19 - - TRBJ1-5
CASSLVGAKTQYF TGTGCCAGCAGTTTAGTGGGGGCAAAGACCCAGTACTTC TRBV28 - - TRBJ2-5
CASSLRLAGGNNEQFF TGTGCCAGCTCACTCCGACTAGCGGGAGGGAACAATGAGCAGTTCTTC TRBV18 - TRBD2 TRBJ2-1
CATSRDSALGGETQYF TGTGCCACCAGCAGAGATTCTGCCCTAGGAGGAGAGACCCAGTACTTC TRBV15 - - TRBJ2-5
CASSTGGEQYF TGTGCCAGCAGTACAGGGGGTGAGCAGTACTTC TRBV6-5 - TRBD1 TRBJ2-7
CASSQETRRAPYEQYF TGTGCCAGCAGCCAAGAGACCCGGCGCGCCCCTTACGAGCAGTACTTC TRBV5-6 - - TRBJ2-7
CSARDYYEQYF TGCAGTGCTAGAGATTACTACGAGCAGTACTTC TRBV20-1 - - TRBJ2-7
CASSPPYSNQPQHF TGTGCCAGTAGTCCACCTTATAGCAATCAGCCCCAGCATTTT TRBV19 - - TRBJ1-5
CASSLATDLYEQYF TGTGCCAGCAGCTTAGCTACGGATCTCTACGAGCAGTACTTC TRBV11-1 - - TRBJ2-7
CASSYGAPPDHF TGTGCCAGCAGTTACGGCGCGCCGCCCGACCACTTC TRBV6-5 - - TRBJ2-7
CSVYGWGGEQFF TGCAGCGTTTATGGCTGGGGTGGCGAGCAGTTCTTC TRBV29-1 once - TRBJ2-1
CASSSGTGPYEQYF TGTGCCAGCAGTTCCGGGACAGGCCCCTACGAGCAGTACTTC TRBV27 - TRBD1 TRBJ2-7
CASSRVQGAGETQYF TGCGCCAGCAGTCGAGTTCAGGGGGCAGGGGAGACCCAGTACTTC TRBV4-1 - TRBD1 TRBJ2-5
CASSPPTRYSYEQYF TGTGCCAGCAGTCCCCCGACAAGATACTCCTACGAGCAGTACTTC TRBV28 - - TRBJ2-7
CASSPEGGNVETQYF TGCGCCAGCAGCCCGGAGGGGGGTAATGTGGAGACCCAGTACTTC TRBV5-1 - - TRBJ2-5
CASSLGRSPLLAGENGYTF TGTGCCAGCAGCTTAGGTCGGTCACCGCTGCTCGCAGGAGAGAATGGCTACACCTTC TRBV7-6 - - TRBJ1-2
CASSYGDRGIEQYF TGTGCCAGCAGTTACGGGGACAGGGGGATCGAGCAGTACTTC TRBV6-5 - TRBD1 TRBJ2-7
CASSVVGQASYEQYF TGCGCCAGCAGCGTAGTCGGACAGGCGTCCTACGAGCAGTACTTC TRBV5-1 - TRBD1 TRBJ2-7
CASSKGTATEAFF TGCGCCAGCAGTAAGGGGACAGCCACTGAAGCTTTCTTT TRBV10-1 once TRBD1 TRBJ1-1
CASCQGPSYEQYF TGTGCCAGTTGCCAGGGGCCCTCCTACGAGCAGTACTTC TRBV11-2 - - TRBJ2-7
CASSSRGGGVDEQFF TGTGCCAGCAGTTCCCGAGGGGGAGGGGTTGATGAGCAGTTCTTC TRBV27 - - TRBJ2-1
CASSQSGGAYEQYF TGTGCCAGCAGCCAGAGCGGGGGGGCCTACGAGCAGTACTTC TRBV6-5 - TRBD2 TRBJ2-7
CASSLFSGVTDTQYF TGCGCCAGCAGCTTGTTTAGCGGGGTCACAGATACGCAGTATTTT TRBV5-1 - TRBD2 TRBJ2-3
CASSLFRRTADTQYF TGTGCCAGCAGCTTATTTCGGAGGACCGCAGATACGCAGTATTTT TRBV7-2 - - TRBJ2-3
CASNSGRQDNEQFF TGTGCCAGCAATAGCGGGAGGCAAGACAATGAGCAGTTCTTC TRBV25-1 - TRBD2 TRBJ2-1
CASSLMAGENTEAFF TGTGCCAGCAGCTTAATGGCCGGGGAGAACACTGAAGCTTTCTTT TRBV7-6 - - TRBJ1-1
CASSSLQGNNQPQHF TGTGCCAGCAGTTCATTACAGGGGAACAATCAGCCCCAGCATTTT TRBV6-5 - TRBD1 TRBJ1-5
CASSPRTGYTDQPQHF TGTGCCAGTAGTCCCCGGACAGGGTATACGGATCAGCCCCAGCATTTT TRBV19 - TRBD1 TRBJ1-5
CASSIGGVYEQYF TGTGCAAGCAGTATAGGGGGGGTCTACGAGCAGTACTTC TRBV27 - - TRBJ2-7
CASNPGTGFDQGEFF TGCGCCAGCAACCCCGGGACAGGGTTCGACCAAGGGGAGTTCTTC TRBV5-1 - TRBD1 TRBJ2-1
CASSKGTGEQYF TGTGCCAGCAGCAAAGGGACCGGAGAGCAGTACTTC TRBV21-1 - - TRBJ2-7
CASSAQGNTEAFF TGTGCCAGCAGTGCCCAGGGGAACACTGAAGCTTTCTTT TRBV2 - - TRBJ1-1
CASSPDRDYGYTF TGTGCCAGCAGTCCAGACAGGGACTATGGCTACACCTTC TRBV27 - TRBD1 TRBJ1-2
CASIQDTQYF TGTGCCAGCATACAGGATACGCAGTATTTT TRBV7-2 - - TRBJ2-3
CASSSPRGGSEQYF TGTGCCAGCAGTTCCCCCCGGGGGGGCAGCGAGCAGTACTTC TRBV6-5 - TRBD2 TRBJ2-7
CASSGGQGTEAFF TGTGCCAGCAGTGGGGGGCAGGGCACTGAAGCTTTCTTT TRBV2 - - TRBJ1-1
CASSASETWMSYEQYF TGTGCCAGCAGCGCCTCCGAGACATGGATGTCCTACGAGCAGTACTTC TRBV7-2 - - TRBJ2-7
CASSLDKYGYTF TGTGCCAGCAGCTTAGACAAGTATGGCTACACCTTC TRBV7-9 - - TRBJ1-2
CASSIAPPGPYEQYF TGTGCCAGTAGTATTGCCCCGCCGGGCCCCTACGAGCAGTACTTC TRBV19 - - TRBJ2-7
CASTRTGGLYEQYF TGTGCCAGCACCCGGACAGGCGGCCTCTACGAGCAGTACTTC TRBV11-2 - TRBD1 TRBJ2-7
CASSSGGQPQHF TGTGCCAGCAGCTCCGGTGGCCAGCCCCAGCATTTT TRBV11-2 - - TRBJ1-5
CASSPGGEAFF TGTGCCAGCAGTCCGGGAGGTGAAGCTTTCTTT TRBV6-5 - - TRBJ1-1
CASSYSGAGANVLTF TGTGCCAGCAGTTACTCAGGGGCTGGGGCCAACGTCCTGACTTTC TRBV6-5 - - TRBJ2-6
CASSLDRVWNEQYF TGTGCCAGCAGCTTAGACAGGGTGTGGAACGAGCAGTACTTC TRBV7-2 - - TRBJ2-7